Each of the 30 T cell receptor beta chains below was sequenced from the same sample in a study of T-cell reconstitution after alpha-beta-depleted transplantation in children. Unique molecular identifiers were built into the TCRbeta library. TCRdb called the PCR reads again in MiXCR, with one record for every CDR3 protein. The sample includes 400,000 to 550,000 distinct CDR3 sequences, roughly 10% of them seen just once. The specimen was PBMCs, collected before TCRalphabeta/CD19-depleted stem cell transplant. These receptors all come from a child aged 2-15 years with inherited bone marrow failure, due to receive a stem cell transplant.

This clonotype was observed many times. The chain employs TRBV4-2 and TRBJ2-1; TRBD2 agrees at 9 bases. Germline loops: CDR1 LGHNA, CDR2 YNFKEQ. The CDR3 totals 15 residues. V gave up 2 bases and J gave up 9 bases; unmatched junction bases: 8. The CDR3 loop reads CASSQRGRASIEQFF. For the CDR3, the DNA is TGTGCCAGCAGCCAACGCGGGAGGGCCAGCATTGAGCAGTTCTTC.

This clonotype was counted ten times or more. V usage is TRBV6-4 and J usage is TRBJ1-2; unclear D gene. Germline V CDR1 and CDR2: MRHNA, SNTAGT. The V end lost 3 bases, the J end lost 3 bases, and 11 bases lay between the germline ends. This CDR3 spans 14 amino acids. CDR3 bases: TGTGCCAGCAGTGAGTGTAGACGGTACTATGGCTACACCTTC. The encoded protein is CASSECRRYYGYTF.

The table lists this clonotype with many counts. V and J are TRBV7-2 and TRBJ1-3; perhaps TRBD1 as D (5 bases). Germline-derived CDR1 and CDR2 are SGHTA and FQGNSA. This CDR3 comprises 16 residues. The V and J ends lost 2 bases and 5 bases respectively, with 16 bases between them. CDR3 sequence reads: CASSLPDSGARNTIYF. CDR3 DNA: TGTGCCAGCAGCTTACCCGACAGCGGGGCGAGAAACACCATATATTTT.

In its sample, this clonotype was seen many times. The chain's CDR3 is CASSVKGATGELFF. The CDR3, as DNA: TGTGCCAGCAGCGTCAAGGGGGCCACCGGGGAGCTGTTTTTT. The chain links TRBV9 to TRBJ2-2, with 7 bases identical to TRBD1. Unmatched junction bases numbered 2, after V lost 2 bases and J lost 4 bases. Germline assignment: CDR1 SGDLS and CDR2 YYNGEE. This CDR3 is built from 14 residues.

At least ten counts were recorded for this clonotype. The rearrangement joins TRBV28 to TRBJ2-7, with 12 nucleotides matching TRBD2. The V segment lost 5 bases and the J segment 6 bases; nucleotides outside the gene matches: 11. The CDR3 has 16 residues. CDR1 is MDHEN and CDR2 is SYDVKM in the germline V gene. CDR3 residues: CASSNRTSGTFFEQYF. Here the CDR3 DNA reads TGTGCCAGCAGTAACCGGACTAGCGGGACCTTCTTCGAGCAGTACTTC.

The gene calls are TRBV6-5 and TRBJ1-1, with D perhaps matching TRBD1 (6 bases). The CDR3 has 14 residues. Germline assignment: CDR1 MNHEY and CDR2 SVGAGI. V was shortened by 0 bases and J by 1 base, with 6 bases between the two germline ends. CDR3 region: CASSYSDRNTEAFF. The CDR3 DNA reads as TGTGCCAGCAGTTACTCGGACAGGAACACTGAAGCTTTCTTT.

This clonotype was found many times. The J gene is TRBJ2-3, the V gene TRBV29-1, with TRBD2 identical over 8 bases. CDR1 is SQVTM, CDR2 ANQGSEA, per germline. V lost 7 bases and J lost 4; bases outside the gene matches: 7. The CDR3 totals 13 residues. The CDR3 spells CSGSGMLADTQYF. CDR3 coding DNA: TGCAGCGGTAGCGGGATGTTAGCAGATACGCAGTATTTT.

The table lists this clonotype with many counts. This chain connects TRBV12-3 or TRBV12-4 to TRBJ2-7, with TRBD2 matching over 10 bases. The CDR3 sequence is 14 residues long. V lost 5 bases to trimming and J lost 6 bases; unmatched junction nucleotides: 7. The CDR3 bases are TGTGCCAGCAGTCCCCCCACTAGCGGGATCGAGCAGTACTTC. This translates into CASSPPTSGIEQYF.

J is TRBJ1-2 and V is TRBV6-5; D perhaps matches TRBD1 (5 bases). The V end was cut by 2 bases, the J end by 7 bases, with 8 bases between. This CDR3 has 12 amino acids. The germline V gene has CDR1 MNHEY and CDR2 SVGAGI. CDR3 amino acids: CASSYDSSGYTF. The DNA for the CDR3 is TGTGCCAGCAGTTACGACAGCTCTGGCTACACCTTC.

This clonotype was picked up many times. This rearrangement joins TRBV5-1 to TRBJ2-7, with TRBD2 matching 7 bases. The V gene's germline CDR1 is SGHRS and CDR2 YFSETQ. With V trimmed by 4 bases and J by 4 bases, 11 bases remained unmatched. This CDR3 is built from 15 residues. The CDR3 nucleotides are TGCGCCAGCAGCCCGGATGCGGGAGCCTTTTACGAGCAGTACTTC. Protein product: CASSPDAGAFYEQYF.

This chain links TRBV3-1 with TRBJ1-1; no firm D call. Germline CDR1 reads LGHDT; CDR2 reads YNNKEL (reference sequence). This CDR3 region has 13 residues. V was clipped by 10 bases and J by 1 base, with 13 bases between them. This chain's CDR3 is CATCEDTNTEAFF. The CDR3, as DNA: TGTGCCACCTGCGAAGACACGAACACTGAAGCTTTCTTT.

The sample holds many counts of this clonotype. V usage is TRBV20-1 and J usage is TRBJ2-4; D is possibly TRBD2 (6 bases). Trimming stripped 0 bases from V and 16 bases from J, with 22 bases between. Germline CDR1 and CDR2: DFQATT and SNEGSKA (reference sequence). The CDR3 loop spans 14 amino acids. The CDR3 region is CSARDAAGFLRHYF. CDR3 nucleotide sequence: TGCAGTGCTAGAGATGCGGCGGGATTCCTCCGGCACTACTTC.

The sample holds many counts of this clonotype. V usage is TRBV4-3 and J usage is TRBJ2-1; D not certain. V was cut by 0 bases and J by 8 bases, with 5 bases left in between. Per the germline V gene, CDR1 is LGHNA and CDR2 is YSLEER. The CDR3 loop spans 12 amino acids. CDR3 DNA: TGCGCCAGCAGCCAAGACTTCGATGAGCAGTTCTTC. Its protein product is CASSQDFDEQFF.

In its sample, this clonotype was seen a few times. V gene TRBV5-5 combines with J gene TRBJ2-7; D unresolved. Trimming cost V 2 bases and J 5 bases, with 14 bases left between them. The CDR3 contains 14 residues. Germline-derived CDR1 and CDR2 are SGHKS and YYEKEE (reference sequence). The CDR3: CASSFLGIANEQYF. CDR3 sequence (DNA): TGTGCCAGCAGCTTTTTGGGAATTGCCAACGAGCAGTACTTC.

The rearrangement uses TRBV7-9 and TRBJ2-2, with D perhaps TRBD2 (5 bases). The V end lost 0 bases, the J end lost 1 base, and 12 bases lay between the germline ends. CDR3 length: 17 amino acids. In germline, CDR1 is SEHNR, CDR2 FQNEAQ (reference sequence). This CDR3 is CASSLASGKLNTGELFF. The CDR3 region has the DNA TGTGCCAGCAGCTTAGCGTCCGGGAAATTGAACACCGGGGAGCTGTTTTTT.

This clonotype was seen ten or more times. The chain is built from TRBV9 and TRBJ1-5, with D maybe TRBD1 (5 bases). The CDR3 contains 14 residues. V dropped 4 bases and J dropped 9 bases, with 17 bases sitting between them. Germline loops: CDR1 SGDLS, CDR2 YYNGEE. The CDR3 DNA follows: TGTGCCAGCAGCCCCGGACAAGAGTGGCGGCCCCAGCATTTT. This encodes CASSPGQEWRPQHF.

This clonotype has at least ten counts. The chain carries TRBV27 and TRBJ2-5; D is ambiguous. The J call is in doubt because the DNA end fits TRBJ2-7 better. This CDR3 is 8 amino acids long. From germline, CDR1 is MNHEY and CDR2 SMNVEV (reference sequence). This CDR3 is CASDEQYF. The CDR3 nucleotides are TGTGCCAGCGACGAGCAGTACTTC.

This clonotype has at least ten counts. This chain uses TRBV19 with TRBJ1-2; D possibly corresponds to TRBD1 (6 bases). This CDR3 has 13 residues. Germline V gene lookup returns CDR1 LNHDA and CDR2 SQIVND (reference sequence). With 3 bases removed from V and 5 bases from J, the gap between germline ends came to 10 bases. DNA for the CDR3: TGTGCCAGTAGTATCGGGGGCGGTTATGGCTACACCTTC. As protein: CASSIGGGYGYTF.

The chain recombines TRBV27 with TRBJ2-7, with D possibly called TRBD1 or TRBD2 (6 bases each). V lost 4 bases, J lost 3 bases, and 13 bases lay in between. Germline CDR1 and CDR2: MNHEY and SMNVEV (reference sequence). CDR3 length: 14 amino acids. The CDR3: CASSSRTAGYEQYF. CDR3 sequence (DNA): TGTGCCAGCAGTTCCCGGACAGCGGGCTACGAGCAGTACTTC.

This clonotype was seen at least ten times. Written as DNA, the CDR3 is TGCGCCAGCAGCTTAATTCCAGGATACAATGAGCAGTTCTTC. Its protein is CASSLIPGYNEQFF. V gene TRBV5-1 combines with J gene TRBJ2-1; no reliable D call. CDR3 length: 14 amino acids. V was cut by 2 bases and J by 4 bases, with 10 bases left in between. Looked up from germline, CDR1 is SGHRS and CDR2 is YFSETQ. Complete variable domain (other parts from reference TRBV5-1 and TRBJ2-1): KAGVTQTPRYLIKTRGQQVTLSCSPISGHRSVSWYQQTPGQGLQFLFEYFSETQRNKGNFPGRFSGRQFSNSRSEMNVSTLELGDSALYLCASSLIPGYNEQFFGPGTRLTVL.

In this sample, this clonotype turned up many times. This chain links TRBV11-2 with TRBJ2-7; D unclear. The germline gives CDR1 SGHAT, CDR2 FQNNGV. The CDR3 extends over 14 amino acids. Trimming stripped 0 bases from V and 3 bases from J, with 9 bases between. The CDR3 nucleotides read TGTGCCAGCAGCTTAGACCCGGGCAGCTACGAGCAGTACTTC. Its protein product is CASSLDPGSYEQYF.

This chain uses TRBV4-1 with TRBJ1-1; D is perhaps TRBD1 (5 bases). The CDR3 has 15 residues. Germline V gene sequence: CDR1 MGHRA, CDR2 YSYEKL. Trimming shortened V by 8 bases and J by 6 bases, and 22 bases separated the two germline ends. The CDR3 spells CASDSRGKGRSEAFF. The DNA for the CDR3 is TGCGCCAGCGACAGCCGGGGTAAAGGTAGGTCTGAAGCTTTCTTT.

This clonotype appeared many times. CDR3 coding DNA: TGTGCCAGCAGGGACTACTCACGGGATACGCAGTATTTT. Translating it yields CASRDYSRDTQYF. This rearrangement joins TRBV6-1 to TRBJ2-3; D may be TRBD2 (6 bases). Trimming took off 6 bases at V and 6 bases at J, with 13 bases between the two ends. The germline CDR1 and CDR2 sequences are MNHNS and SASEGT. The length of the CDR3 is 13 residues.

This clonotype was picked up many times. The J gene is TRBJ2-7, the V gene TRBV27, with a possible D match to TRBD2 (5 bases). Deletions cut 6 bases from V and 0 bases from J, with 15 bases between. Germline lookup yields CDR1 MNHEY and CDR2 SMNVEV (reference sequence). CDR3 length: 15 residues. CDR3 in amino acids: CASSLGVRSSYEQYF. The DNA for the CDR3 is TGTGCCAGCAGCCTCGGGGTTAGGAGCTCCTACGAGCAGTACTTC.

In its sample, this clonotype was seen many times. V gene TRBV9 combines with J gene TRBJ2-3; D remains unclear. Per the germline V gene, CDR1 is SGDLS and CDR2 is YYNGEE. Deletions cut 0 bases from V and 6 bases from J, with 14 bases between. CDR3 length: 15 residues. The CDR3 DNA sequence: TGTGCCAGCAGCGTAGTTGGTACCTACCCGGATACGCAGTATTTT. Translation: CASSVVGTYPDTQYF.

The rearrangement uses TRBV24-1 and TRBJ2-1; TRBD1 is a possible D gene (6 bases). The CDR3 covers 15 residues. Trimming left V 5 bases short and J 5 bases short, with 15 bases between. CDR1 and CDR2 from the germline V gene are KGHDR and SFDVKD. CDR3: CATSGRQEAHNEQFF. CDR3 nucleotides: TGTGCCACCAGTGGTCGACAGGAGGCCCACAATGAGCAGTTCTTC.

This clonotype has ten or more counts. The chain combines TRBV29-1 with TRBJ2-3; D not resolved. Germline CDR1 is SQVTM and CDR2 is ANQGSEA. The CDR3 consists of 11 residues. V lost 7 bases to trimming and J lost 3 bases, with 8 bases between them. The DNA for the CDR3 is TGCAGCGGTTTTGGTACAGATACGCAGTATTTT. It specifies CSGFGTDTQYF.

This clonotype was counted a few times. CDR3 sequence reads: CASSPGPDGSYEQYF. Here the CDR3 DNA reads TGTGCCAGCTCACCCGGGCCCGATGGGTCCTACGAGCAGTACTTC. The rearrangement joins TRBV18 to TRBJ2-7; the D is unclear. There are 15 residues in the CDR3. Germline V CDR1 and CDR2: KGHSH, LQKENI. Trimming shortened V by 3 bases and J by 1 base, and 13 bases separated the two germline ends.

This clonotype was seen many times. The chain is built from TRBV12-3 or TRBV12-4 and TRBJ2-3, with TRBD1 identical over 7 bases. Unmatched junction bases numbered 3, after V lost 6 bases and J lost 0 bases. The CDR3 spans 14 residues. The CDR3 region is CASRRQGSTDTQYF. In DNA, the CDR3 is TGTGCCAGCAGGAGACAGGGAAGCACAGATACGCAGTATTTT.

V usage is TRBV18 and J usage is TRBJ2-2; maybe TRBD1 (6 bases). The CDR3 covers 15 residues. Per germline, CDR1 KGHSH and CDR2 LQKENI. The V and J ends lost 4 bases and 3 bases respectively, with 12 bases between them. The DNA for the CDR3 is TGTGCCAGCTCACACCGGGACATCTACACCGGGGAGCTGTTTTTT. Translated: CASSHRDIYTGELFF. Complete variable domain (other parts from reference TRBV18 and TRBJ2-2): NAGVMQNPRHLVRRRGQEARLRCSPMKGHSHVYWYRQLPEEGLKFMVYLQKENIIDESGMPKERFSAEFPKEGPSILRIQQVVRGDSAAYFCASSHRDIYTGELFFGEGSRLTVL.